This TCR beta chain was obtained from a study of T cell responses to AZD1222 COVID-19 vaccine. Study-wide findings and caveats: After two AZD1222 doses, spike-specific TCR breadth and depth rose versus day 0.

CDR3 size: 15 residues. Germline V gene data show CDR1 as LNHDA and CDR2 as SQIVND (reference sequence). V lost 8 bases and J lost 0, with 14 bases in between. Worth noting for this clone: Its antigen is currently unknown.

Method: immunoSEQ multiplex PCR; TCRdb's copy keeps in-frame clones and lacks some. The table records 46,000 or so clones, 80% to 95% of them present only once. The clonotype was recovered from an adult who received the AZD1222 COVID-19 vaccine. The rearrangement links TRBV19 to TRBJ1-5, with D uncertain. Specimen: peripheral blood, collected 28 days after the second AZD1222 dose. The CDR3, as DNA: TGTGCCAGTCGTTATCAGGATTATAGCAATCAGCCCCAGCATTTT. Residues: CASRYQDYSNQPQHF.